This entry describes one T cell receptor beta chain. As handled by the study authors: Counts of nucleated cells, estimated from reference gene primer amplification, were obtained. Using immunoSEQ multiplex PCR, the repertoire was profiled, and TCRdb retains in-frame clones only, with some absent. The V and J calls and clone size were taken over from that table, and D and trimming were inferred from the DNA. This table holds about 240,000 clones, just under 85% found once. These data are taken from a study of blood T cell repertoires in COVID-19. Study-wide background: Sample material is recorded as cDNA or gDNA derived from T cells, B-cell-depleted T cells, or PBMCs.

This CDR3 comprises 15 residues. V lost 0 bases, J lost 2 bases, and 11 bases lay in between. Germline V gene data show CDR1 as SGHRS and CDR2 as YFSETQ. The rearrangement links TRBV5-1 to TRBJ2-5, with a weak D call TRBD1 (5 bases). Specimen: peripheral blood. This receptor was taken from a woman older than 75 with acute or convalescent COVID-19. The CDR3 region has the DNA TGCGCCAGCAGCTTGGAGGGGCAGAGACAAGAGACCCAGTACTTC. This encodes CASSLEGQRQETQYF.